This T cell receptor beta chain was sequenced in a study of cytomegalovirus exposure and HLA in healthy donors. Data came from immunoSEQ multiplex PCR; TCRdb stores just in-frame clones and leaves some out. The table has some 110,000 clones, about 93% seen once. The ends lost 5 bases at V and 5 bases at J; junction bases unmatched: 13. This CDR3 has 17 residues. Germline CDR1 and CDR2: SGHVS and FQNEAQ. The chain employs TRBV7-8 and TRBJ2-1, with TRBD2 matching 9 bases. The clonotype originates from a woman between 18 and 29 years old in good health and CMV-seronegative. Sequenced: PBMCs. The DNA of the CDR3 is TGTGCCAGCAGCATACCGAGTGGCGCGGGAGGGAACAATGAGCAGTTCTTC. Residues: CASSIPSGAGGNNEQFF.